These T cell receptor beta chains were read from a single sample in a study. Via MiXCR, TCRdb re-called the RT-PCR reads, giving one row per CDR3 protein. This sample has about 680,000 distinct CDR3 sequences; 13% to 15% occur once, and the top ten carry 3.6%. Input material: memory CD4+ T cells from blood. These receptors all stem from a female donor in good health, serving as a healthy control. Each CDR3 is given with its conserved first and last residue. A D gene is named only where the DNA matches it firmly. Expanded clones are given a class, and other clones once, few, many or no size at all.

v_gene,d_gene,abundance,j_gene,CDR3aa,CDR3nt
TRBV20-1,NA,few,TRBJ1-1,CSARVRVSTEAFF,TGCAGTGCTAGAGTTAGGGTAAGCACTGAAGCTTTCTTT
TRBV25-1,NA,few,TRBJ2-7,CASSESLAKDEQYF,TGTGCCAGCAGTGAAAGTCTAGCGAAGGACGAGCAGTACTTC
TRBV6-1,NA,many,TRBJ1-4,CASNRPFATNEKLFF,TGTGCCAGCAACAGGCCCTTTGCAACTAATGAAAAACTGTTTTTT
TRBV9,NA,NA,TRBJ2-2,CASIGGYTGELFF,TGTGCCAGCATTGGCGGGTACACCGGGGAGCTGTTTTTT
TRBV3-1,TRBD1,many,TRBJ2-1,CASSQRQGPYNEQFF,TGTGCCAGCAGCCAACGACAGGGGCCCTACAATGAGCAGTTCTTC
TRBV6-5,NA,few,TRBJ1-1,CASSSRGANTEAFF,TGTGCCAGCAGTTCCAGGGGCGCGAACACTGAAGCTTTCTTT
TRBV6-2/TRBV6-3,TRBD2,NA,TRBJ2-7,CASSYDSGSSYEQYF,TGTGCCAGCAGTTATGACAGCGGGAGTTCCTACGAGCAGTACTTC
TRBV10-3,TRBD1,few,TRBJ1-1,CAISPRDRGSVNTEAFF,TGTGCCATCAGCCCGAGAGACAGGGGGAGCGTAAACACTGAAGCTTTCTTT
TRBV5-4,NA,NA,TRBJ2-1,CASTEGRGSDEQFF,TGTGCCAGCACCGAGGGTCGGGGTAGCGATGAGCAGTTCTTC
TRBV20-1,NA,NA,TRBJ1-2,CSGIANYGYTF,TGCAGTGGGATAGCTAACTATGGCTACACCTTC
TRBV2,TRBD1,NA,TRBJ2-3,CASKTTGGTDTQYF,TGTGCCAGCAAGACAACAGGGGGCACAGATACGCAGTATTTT
TRBV6-6,TRBD1,many,TRBJ2-4,CASKQGLTIINIQYF,TGTGCCAGCAAACAGGGGCTCACGATCATCAACATTCAGTACTTC
TRBV25-1,NA,NA,TRBJ2-3,CASSVLQGVTDTQYF,TGTGCCAGCAGTGTTTTACAGGGTGTTACAGATACGCAGTATTTT
TRBV29-1,TRBD1,NA,TRBJ1-2,CSVEGDRGGGYTF,TGCAGCGTTGAAGGGGACAGGGGCGGTGGCTACACCTTC
TRBV6-5,NA,NA,TRBJ1-1,CASRQSKKQGEAFF,TGTGCCAGCAGACAATCCAAAAAACAGGGAGAAGCTTTCTTT
TRBV7-9,NA,few,TRBJ1-1,CASSDPGTLRTEAFF,TGTGCCAGCAGCGATCCCGGGACCCTGAGGACTGAAGCTTTCTTT
TRBV29-1,NA,NA,TRBJ1-2,CSVYQSYYYGYTF,TGCAGCGTTTATCAGAGTTATTACTATGGCTACACCTTC
TRBV20-1,NA,many,TRBJ1-1,CSANRGLETEAFF,TGCAGTGCTAATCGGGGGTTAGAGACTGAAGCTTTCTTT
TRBV7-9,NA,NA,TRBJ1-2,CASRLGDAYGYTF,TGTGCCAGCAGACTCGGAGACGCCTATGGCTACACCTTC
TRBV12-3/TRBV12-4,TRBD1,NA,TRBJ2-3,CASITGQSTDTQYF,TGTGCCAGCATTACGGGACAGAGCACAGATACGCAGTATTTT
TRBV18,NA,NA,TRBJ1-1,CASSPMGYSNTEAFF,TGTGCCAGCTCACCCATGGGCTATTCGAACACTGAAGCTTTCTTT
TRBV5-8,TRBD1,NA,TRBJ2-7,CASSLAVAGGIGYEQYF,TGTGCCAGCAGCTTGGCGGTTGCAGGGGGCATAGGCTACGAGCAGTACTTC
TRBV12-3/TRBV12-4,TRBD1,many,TRBJ2-2,CASSSGTGEWSGELFF,TGTGCCAGCAGTTCAGGGACAGGGGAATGGTCCGGGGAGCTGTTTTTT
TRBV12-3/TRBV12-4,TRBD2,many,TRBJ2-7,CASSPRLAGGPYEQYF,TGTGCCAGCAGTCCTCGACTAGCGGGGGGACCCTACGAGCAGTACTTC
TRBV5-4,NA,NA,TRBJ2-7,CASIHAGQHEQYF,TGTGCCAGCATCCACGCGGGACAGCACGAGCAGTACTTC
TRBV24-1,NA,many,TRBJ1-5,CATSDGWGHQPQHF,TGTGCCACCAGTGATGGGTGGGGACATCAGCCCCAGCATTTT
TRBV18,NA,NA,TRBJ1-2,CASSPPGIHGYTF,TGTGCCAGCTCACCACCAGGGATTCATGGCTACACCTTC
TRBV12-3/TRBV12-4,NA,few,TRBJ1-5,CASSLKGQLKGAQHF,TGTGCCAGCAGTTTAAAGGGACAACTTAAGGGGGCCCAGCATTTT
TRBV29-1,NA,many,TRBJ2-7,CSVETAVEQYF,TGCAGCGTTGAGACCGCCGTCGAGCAGTACTTC
TRBV15,NA,NA,TRBJ2-5,CATSRPGTPEQETQYF,TGTGCCACCAGCAGACCGGGGACACCGGAGCAAGAGACCCAGTACTTC
TRBV20-1,NA,many,TRBJ2-1,CSASAGGGEQFF,TGCAGTGCTAGTGCAGGAGGTGGTGAGCAGTTCTTC